This T cell receptor (beta chain) was observed in a study of cytomegalovirus exposure and HLA in healthy donors. About the study: The roughly 120 validation repertoires used the same platform as the 600 to 750 first-cohort repertoires (as reported by a later analysis). Whole-study findings and limits: It was reported that the classifier diagnosed cytomegalovirus status with high specificity and sensitivity in both the original and validation cohorts. Associated with cytomegalovirus, according to the listing, were fewer than 200 TCR beta chains.

In regard to this clone: Its antigen is not known.

Germline lookup yields CDR1 SGHTA and CDR2 FQGNSA. V lost 0 bases to trimming and J lost 6 bases, with 9 bases between them. CDR3 size: 14 residues. The donors formed part of the roughly 120-subject validation cohort, distinct from the roughly 630-subject first cohort. Some clones are missing from TCRdb's copy, which holds only in-frame ones; the method was immunoSEQ multiplex PCR. The repertoire has over 100,000 clones, around 87% of them found once; the top ten carry about 6.3%. What was sequenced was PBMCs. This sequence originates from a woman aged 18-29 years in good health and CMV-seropositive. The rearrangement uses TRBV7-2 and TRBJ2-1; perhaps TRBD2 as D (5 bases). The CDR3 protein is CASSLAQLVNEQFF. The CDR3 DNA reads TGTGCCAGCAGCTTAGCCCAACTAGTCAATGAGCAGTTCTTC.